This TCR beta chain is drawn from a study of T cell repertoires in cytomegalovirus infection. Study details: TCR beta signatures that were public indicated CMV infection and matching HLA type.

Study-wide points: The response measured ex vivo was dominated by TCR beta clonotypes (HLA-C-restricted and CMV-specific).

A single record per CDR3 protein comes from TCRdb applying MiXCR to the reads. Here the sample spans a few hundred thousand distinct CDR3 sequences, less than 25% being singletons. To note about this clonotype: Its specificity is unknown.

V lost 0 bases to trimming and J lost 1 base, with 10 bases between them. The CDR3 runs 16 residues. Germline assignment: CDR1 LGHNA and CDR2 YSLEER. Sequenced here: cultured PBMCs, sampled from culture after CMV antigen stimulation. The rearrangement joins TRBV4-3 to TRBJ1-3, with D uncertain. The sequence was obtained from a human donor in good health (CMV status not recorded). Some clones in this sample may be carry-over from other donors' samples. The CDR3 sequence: CASSQDRPISGNTIYF. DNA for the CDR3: TGCGCCAGCAGCCAAGACAGGCCCATTTCTGGAAACACCATATATTTT.